A single sample is the source of the 3 T cell receptor beta chains below, sequenced in a study of blood T cell repertoires in COVID-19. Generated by immunoSEQ multiplex PCR, the TCRdb table keeps only in-frame clones and is missing some. The repertoire holds about 74,000 clones, 80% to 95% seen once, with about 1% in the top ten. Sequencing was done on a sample of peripheral blood. The receptors originated from a woman in her forties or fifties in a cohort sampled during active COVID-19.

The J gene is TRBJ1-6, the V gene TRBV10-2, with a tentative D call TRBD1 (5 bases). The CDR3 covers 15 residues. V lost 3 bases to trimming and J lost 6 bases, with 12 bases between them. The germline V gene has CDR1 WSHSY and CDR2 SAAADI. CDR3: CASSDRGRSNSPLHF. CDR3 nucleotide sequence: TGCGCCAGCAGTGATAGGGGCCGTAGTAATTCACCCCTCCACTTT.

This clone came up once. This sequence joins TRBV7-9 and TRBJ2-5; a weak D match, TRBD2 (5 bases). Germline CDR1 SEHNR, CDR2 FQNEAQ (reference sequence). This CDR3 contains 13 residues. Trimming pared 3 bases from V and 5 bases from J, leaving 10 bases between. This CDR3 reads CASSLPGEETQYF. CDR3 sequence (DNA): TGTGCCAGCAGCTTGCCCGGGGAGGAGACCCAGTACTTC.

The J gene is TRBJ2-1, the V gene TRBV29-1, with 8 bases matching TRBD1. J lost 6 bases, V lost 2 bases, and 3 bases had no gene match. The length of the CDR3 is 13 residues. Germline-derived CDR1 and CDR2 are SQVTM and ANQGSEA. The CDR3 reads CSVETGGTNEQFF. The DNA of the CDR3 is TGCAGCGTTGAAACAGGGGGTACCAATGAGCAGTTCTTC.